These 26 T cell receptor beta chains originate from one sample sequenced in a study of blood T cell repertoires in COVID-19. Produced via immunoSEQ multiplex PCR; TCRdb's table is partial and in-frame only. Of some 700,000 clones listed, around 89% are singletons. Sequencing used peripheral blood. The receptors were gathered from a woman aged 18 to 35 with acute or convalescent COVID-19.

The chain carries TRBV18 and TRBJ1-6, with D possibly being TRBD1 (6 bases). With 4 bases removed from V and 6 bases from J, the gap between germline ends came to 22 bases. Germline V lookup: CDR1 KGHSH, CDR2 LQKENI. This CDR3 is 18 amino acids long. CDR3 nucleotides: TGTGCCAGCTCACTCCATCGACAGGAGACTAACCCTAATTCACCCCTCCACTTT. Protein: CASSLHRQETNPNSPLHF.

The CDR3 DNA is TGCAGTGCTAGTAGGAGGGGCTATGGCTACACCTTC. Translated: CSASRRGYGYTF. This sequence joins TRBV20-1 and TRBJ1-2, with D maybe TRBD1 (5 bases). CDR1 DFQATT and CDR2 SNEGSKA come from the germline V gene (reference sequence). Between the trimmed V and J ends, which lost 3 bases and 4 bases, there was a span of 9 bases. This CDR3 is built from 12 residues.

This chain connects TRBV4-1 to TRBJ1-3; no reliable D call. Germline CDR1 is MGHRA and CDR2 is YSYEKL. Trimming took 1 base from V and 0 from J, leaving 13 bases between them. The CDR3 runs to 17 residues. CDR3 in amino acids: CASSQGAGRFSGNTIYF. As DNA, the CDR3 is TGCGCCAGCAGCCAAGGAGCGGGCAGATTCTCTGGAAACACCATATATTTT.

The chain employs TRBV5-1 and TRBJ1-6; D perhaps matches TRBD1 (6 bases). CDR1 and CDR2 (germline): SGHRS, YFSETQ. The CDR3 length is 14 residues. The V end was cut by 0 bases, the J end by 7 bases, with 8 bases between. The CDR3 loop reads CASSLDRENSPLHF. For the CDR3, the DNA is TGCGCCAGCAGCTTGGACAGGGAGAATTCACCCCTCCACTTT.

The chain has TRBV12-3 or TRBV12-4 and TRBJ1-2; unclear D gene. V gave up 6 bases and J gave up 4 bases, with 9 bases separating them. The CDR3 is 12 amino acids. CDR3 nucleotides: TGTGCCAGCAGCTACACTAGCTATGGCTACACCTTC. Translated, it gives CASSYTSYGYTF.

The gene calls are TRBV11-2 and TRBJ1-2; no definite D call. This CDR3 comprises 11 residues. The germline CDR1 and CDR2 sequences are SGHAT and FQNNGV. V was trimmed by 5 bases and J by 8 bases, leaving 9 bases between them. This CDR3 reads CASSASGGYTF. The CDR3 DNA is TGTGCCAGCAGCGCATCCGGGGGCTACACCTTC.

In this sample, this clone turned up once. This sequence joins TRBV19 and TRBJ1-6; TRBD1 aligns across 11 bases. Trimming cost V 5 bases and J 8 bases; bases outside gene matches: 5. CDR3 size: 15 residues. Germline CDR1 and CDR2: LNHDA and SQIVND (reference sequence). CDR3 sequence reads: CASSQGTGGYSPLHF. CDR3 DNA sequence: TGTGCCAGTAGTCAAGGGACAGGGGGGTATTCACCCCTCCACTTT.

The V call is TRBV27, the J call TRBJ2-7; 8 bases line up with TRBD1. The trim removed 2 bases at V and 4 bases at J, leaving 7 bases unmatched. The CDR3 is 15 residues long. CDR1 is MNHEY, CDR2 SMNVEV, per germline (reference sequence). This CDR3 is CASSLESGGPYEQYF. The CDR3 DNA follows: TGTGCCAGCAGTTTAGAGTCAGGGGGCCCGTACGAGCAGTACTTC.

This clone was counted a single time. This rearrangement joins TRBV7-9 to TRBJ2-1; a weak D match, TRBD1 (5 bases). The CDR3 sequence is 15 residues long. The germline CDR1 and CDR2 sequences are SEHNR and FQNEAQ (reference sequence). The germline V and J ends were trimmed by 1 base and 2 bases, with 9 bases remaining between them. The CDR3 loop reads CASSLGQGPYNEQFF. The CDR3 DNA reads TGTGCCAGCAGCTTAGGTCAGGGCCCCTACAATGAGCAGTTCTTC. The full variable domain, in which reference TRBV7-9 and TRBJ2-1 provide the parts outside the CDR3, is DTGVSQNPRHKITKRGQNVTFRCDPISEHNRLYWYRQTLGQGPEFLTYFQNEAQLEKSRLLSDRFSAERPKGSFSTLEIQRTEQGDSAMYLCASSLGQGPYNEQFFGPGTRLTVL.

The genes are TRBV4-3 and TRBJ1-2; D might be TRBD1 (6 bases). V was pared by 3 bases and J by 6 bases, with 17 bases between. Germline lookup yields CDR1 LGHNA and CDR2 YSLEER. This CDR3 has 15 amino acids. CDR3 residues: CASSQVIQGIDGYTF. The CDR3 DNA reads TGCGCCAGCAGCCAGGTTATACAGGGAATAGATGGCTACACCTTC.

In this sample, this clone turned up a few times. The chain uses TRBV19 and TRBJ1-4; the match to TRBD1 covers 10 bases. The junction had 19 bases not matched to a gene; V was cut back by 4 bases and J by 14 bases. The CDR3 is made up of 17 amino acids. The germline V gene has CDR1 LNHDA and CDR2 SQIVND (reference sequence). CDR3 region: CASSSRGGTGAARALFF. As DNA, the CDR3 is TGTGCCAGTAGTAGTCGAGGGGGGACAGGGGCGGCGAGGGCTCTGTTTTTT.

The rearrangement uses TRBV14 and TRBJ1-2; D remains unclear. The CDR3 runs 15 residues. V lost 0 bases and J lost 4, with 12 bases in between. The germline V gene encodes CDR1 SGHDN and CDR2 FVKESK. This CDR3 is CASSQDPTRRYGYTF. The CDR3 nucleotides are TGTGCCAGCAGCCAAGATCCGACACGACGCTATGGCTACACCTTC. Filled out from reference TRBV14 and TRBJ1-2, the complete variable domain reads EAGVTQFPSHSVIEKGQTVTLRCDPISGHDNLYWYRRVMGKEIKFLLHFVKESKQDESGMPNNRFLAERTGGTYSTLKVQPAELEDSGVYFCASSQDPTRRYGYTFGSGTRLTVV.

The genes are TRBV9 and TRBJ2-2, with 12 bases aligning to TRBD2. Trimming at V came to 2 bases and at J to 5 bases, leaving 10 bases not matched to a gene. This CDR3 is 18 amino acids long. Germline lookup yields CDR1 SGDLS and CDR2 YYNGEE. CDR3 bases: TGTGCCAGCAGCGTGGATGCTAGCGGGGGGGCGCGAACCGGGGAGCTGTTTTTT. Amino acid sequence: CASSVDASGGARTGELFF.

The V gene is TRBV4-1, the J gene TRBJ1-4; TRBD1 might be the D (6 bases). Germline V CDR1 and CDR2: MGHRA, YSYEKL. The CDR3 has 16 amino acids. Trimming pared 4 bases from V and 0 bases from J, leaving 12 bases between. The CDR3 DNA reads as TGCGCCAGCAGCCTCGGACAGTCTGCAACTAATGAAAAACTGTTTTTT. The encoded protein is CASSLGQSATNEKLFF.

The rearrangement joins TRBV6-4 to TRBJ1-4, with 12 bases aligning to TRBD1. CDR3 length: 15 residues. CDR1 and CDR2 (germline): MRHNA, SNTAGT. The V gene end was trimmed by 2 bases and the J gene end by 10 bases; junction bases not matched to a gene: 5. The CDR3 reads CASSDTPGQGAKLFF. CDR3 nucleotide sequence: TGTGCCAGCAGTGACACCCCGGGACAGGGGGCAAAACTGTTTTTT.

The genes are TRBV9 and TRBJ1-3; D possibly corresponds to TRBD1 (5 bases). V lost 3 bases and J lost 0, with 10 bases in between. The length of the CDR3 is 15 residues. Germline V gene lookup returns CDR1 SGDLS and CDR2 YYNGEE. Written as DNA, the CDR3 is TGTGCCAGCAGCGCGGGGGGGTCCTCTGGAAACACCATATATTTT. This encodes CASSAGGSSGNTIYF.

This clone was detected a few times. V gene TRBV4-3 combines with J gene TRBJ1-4; a possible D gene is TRBD1 (6 bases). The CDR3 length is 15 residues. The V gene's germline CDR1 is LGHNA and CDR2 YSLEER. V lost 4 bases, J lost 4 bases, and 13 bases lay in between. The CDR3 reads CASSPHRAFNEKLFF. The CDR3 coding sequence is TGCGCCAGCAGCCCCCACAGGGCCTTTAATGAAAAACTGTTTTTT.

This chain's CDR3 is CASSVGQGHEKLFF. The CDR3 DNA follows: TGTGCCAGTAGTGTCGGACAGGGACATGAAAAACTGTTTTTT. The chain carries TRBV19 and TRBJ1-4; 8 bases align to TRBD1. This CDR3 region has 14 residues. Germline trimming cut 5 bases from V and 6 bases from J; bases unmatched to any gene: 5. Germline CDR1 LNHDA, CDR2 SQIVND (reference sequence).

This chain links TRBV4-1 with TRBJ2-7; possible D gene TRBD1, 6 bases. The length of the CDR3 is 14 residues. V was cut by 5 bases and J by 6 bases, with 17 bases left in between. The germline gives CDR1 MGHRA, CDR2 YSYEKL. CDR3 in DNA: TGCGCCAGCAGCTTTCCCGGGACACACCGCGAGCAGTACTTC. Its translation is CASSFPGTHREQYF.

The chain couples TRBV4-3 to TRBJ2-3, with TRBD2 matching over 15 bases. The CDR3 is 17 residues long. Germline V lookup: CDR1 LGHNA, CDR2 YSLEER. J lost 5 bases, V lost 1 base, and 4 bases had no gene match. CDR3 nucleotide sequence: TGCGCCAGCAGCCAAGGGACTAGCGGGGGGGCAGGAGATACGCAGTATTTT. Protein sequence: CASSQGTSGGAGDTQYF.

The chain links TRBV19 to TRBJ1-1; TRBD1 might be the D (6 bases). V was pared by 3 bases and J by 0 bases, with 11 bases between. The CDR3 extends over 15 amino acids. Per the germline V gene, CDR1 is LNHDA and CDR2 is SQIVND (reference sequence). The CDR3 here is CASSIYRAVNTEAFF. The CDR3 region has the DNA TGTGCCAGTAGTATCTACAGGGCGGTGAACACTGAAGCTTTCTTT.

The CDR3 loop reads CASSGGGTNEKLFF. The CDR3 DNA sequence: TGTGCCAGCAGTGGGGGCGGAACAAATGAAAAACTGTTTTTT. J is TRBJ1-4 and V is TRBV27; TRBD1 is a possible D gene (6 bases). The length of the CDR3 is 14 residues. V gave up 5 bases and J gave up 5 bases, with 12 bases separating them. In germline, CDR1 is MNHEY, CDR2 SMNVEV (reference sequence). Looking up the rest from reference TRBV27 and TRBJ1-4 gives the full variable domain: EAQVTQNPRYLITVTGKKLTVTCSQNMNHEYMSWYRQDPGLGLRQIYYSMNVEVTDKGDVPEGYKVSRKEKRNFPLILESPSPNQTSLYFCASSGGGTNEKLFFGSGTQLSVL.

The chain links TRBV7-2 to TRBJ2-7, with TRBD1 identical over 10 bases. CDR1 and CDR2 from the germline V gene are SGHTA and FQGNSA. The CDR3 is 14 residues long. J lost 3 bases, V lost 3 bases, and 2 bases had no gene match. DNA of the CDR3: TGTGCCAGCAGCTTTGGGACAGGGGTCTACGAGCAGTACTTC. Translation gives CASSFGTGVYEQYF.

This chain links TRBV28 with TRBJ1-1; D gene ambiguous. In germline, CDR1 is MDHEN, CDR2 SYDVKM. V gave up 2 bases and J gave up 4 bases, with 5 bases separating them. This CDR3 has 12 residues. CDR3 protein: CASSLAGTEAFF. The CDR3 coding sequence is TGTGCCAGCAGTTTAGCGGGCACTGAAGCTTTCTTT.

A remark on this clone: This same CDR3 is encoded by further DNA sequences in the sample. V is TRBV6-5 and J is TRBJ2-7; 7 nucleotides align to TRBD1. The CDR3 runs 12 residues. Germline V CDR1 and CDR2: MNHEY, SVGAGI. V dropped 6 bases and J dropped 3; count of bases not matched to a gene: 2. The CDR3, as DNA: TGTGCCAGCAGCCGGGACAGCTACGAGCAGTACTTC. It encodes CASSRDSYEQYF.

CDR3 DNA: TGTGCCAGCAGCAATCAGGGGGGTGGCTACACCTTC. Translated, it gives CASSNQGGGYTF. The rearrangement links TRBV7-9 to TRBJ1-2; 7 bases are a match to TRBD1. The CDR3 sequence is 12 residues long. V gave up 5 bases and J gave up 7 bases; unmatched junction bases: 4. CDR1 and CDR2 from the germline V gene are SEHNR and FQNEAQ (reference sequence). Complete variable domain (other parts from reference TRBV7-9 and TRBJ1-2): DTGVSQNPRHKITKRGQNVTFRCDPISEHNRLYWYRQTLGQGPEFLTYFQNEAQLEKSRLLSDRFSAERPKGSFSTLEIQRTEQGDSAMYLCASSNQGGGYTFGSGTRLTVV.